This TCR beta chain stems from a study of cytomegalovirus exposure and HLA in healthy donors. Regarding the study as a whole: One variant, a missense change in DCLRE1C, was linked in a later analysis to TCR beta V- and J-gene trimming. Presence/absence comparisons presumed near-even sequencing depth among donors. For most TCR beta V segments, an earlier analysis put the productive rate at about 87% or about 30% of the time. A later analysis reportedly found that, within productive TCRs, an Asian-associated ancestry cluster had fewer N-insertions than the mean observed across the roughly 690 donors.

This clone turned up a few times. Its antigen is as yet unknown. The PCR ran on 60 Vbeta and 13 Jbeta primers. Only in-frame clones appear in the TCRdb table, and some are missing; sequencing was by immunoSEQ multiplex PCR. Here the sample spans 140,000 to 150,000 clones, roughly 66% being singletons. The receptor was isolated from an older woman in good health and CMV-seronegative. Sequencing used PBMCs.

As DNA, the CDR3 is TGTGCCAGCAGCTTAAACGGGATCGGAACAGATACGCAGTATTTT. Amino acid sequence: CASSLNGIGTDTQYF. The rearrangement joins TRBV7-3 to TRBJ2-3; tentative D call: TRBD2 (5 bases). The CDR3 runs to 15 residues. Germline V CDR1 and CDR2: SGHTA, FQGTGA. V lost 1 base, J lost 3 bases, and 11 bases lay in between.